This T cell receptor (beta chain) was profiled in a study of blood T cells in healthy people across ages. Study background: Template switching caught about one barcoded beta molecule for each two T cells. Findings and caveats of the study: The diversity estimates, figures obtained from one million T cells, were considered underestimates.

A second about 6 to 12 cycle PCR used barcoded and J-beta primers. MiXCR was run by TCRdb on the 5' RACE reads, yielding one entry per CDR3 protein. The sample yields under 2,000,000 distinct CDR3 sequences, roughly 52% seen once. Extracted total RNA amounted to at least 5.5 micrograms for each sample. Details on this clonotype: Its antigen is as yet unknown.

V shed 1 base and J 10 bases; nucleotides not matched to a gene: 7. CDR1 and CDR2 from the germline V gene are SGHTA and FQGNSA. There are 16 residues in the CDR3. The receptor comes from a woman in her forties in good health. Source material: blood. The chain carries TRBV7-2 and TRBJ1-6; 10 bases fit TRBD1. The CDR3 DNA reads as TGTGCCAGCAGCTTAGTGGCCGGGACAGGGGAATCACCCCTCCACTTT. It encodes CASSLVAGTGESPLHF.